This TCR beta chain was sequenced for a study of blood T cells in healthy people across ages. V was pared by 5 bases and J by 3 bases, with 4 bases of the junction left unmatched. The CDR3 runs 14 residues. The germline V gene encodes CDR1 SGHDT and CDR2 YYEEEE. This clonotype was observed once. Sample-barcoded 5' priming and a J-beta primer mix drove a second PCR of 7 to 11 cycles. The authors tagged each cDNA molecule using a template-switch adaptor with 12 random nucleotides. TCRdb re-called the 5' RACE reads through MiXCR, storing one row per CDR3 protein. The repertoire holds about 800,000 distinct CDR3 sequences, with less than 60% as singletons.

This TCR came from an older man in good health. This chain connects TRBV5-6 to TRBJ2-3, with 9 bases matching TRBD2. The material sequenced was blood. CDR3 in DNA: TGTGCCAGCAGAAATGGACTAGCGACAGATACGCAGTATTTT. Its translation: CASRNGLATDTQYF.